A selection of T cell receptor beta chains follows, all from one sample in a study of CD8 T cells in Susac syndrome. Via MiXCR, TCRdb re-called the immunoSEQ multiplex PCR reads, giving one row per CDR3 protein. The sample holds approximately 170,000 distinct CDR3 sequences, just over 90% seen once. The sequenced material came from CD4+ T cells from PBMCs. The receptors stem from a human donor in good health. The CDR3 runs from the conserved cysteine through the conserved F or W. Fields, in order: J gene, D gene, V gene, clone size, CDR3 DNA, CDR3 protein. The D gene is left open where the match is weak. Only part of the rows carry a size: once, few, many, or a class if the clone is expanded.

j_gene: TRBJ2-5
d_gene: .
v_gene: TRBV9
abundance: .
CDR3nt: TGTGCCAGCAGCGTAGGGACACAAGAGACCCAGTACTTC
CDR3aa: CASSVGTQETQYF

j_gene: TRBJ2-1
d_gene: .
v_gene: TRBV5-1
abundance: once
CDR3nt: TGCGCCAGCTCCACGCCACCCTACAATGAGCAGTTCTTC
CDR3aa: CASSTPPYNEQFF

j_gene: TRBJ1-6
d_gene: .
v_gene: TRBV30
abundance: .
CDR3nt: TGTGCCTGGAGTGTCCTAAGGAACAGTTTGAATTCACCCCTCCACTTT
CDR3aa: CAWSVLRNSLNSPLHF

j_gene: TRBJ1-1
d_gene: TRBD1
v_gene: TRBV19
abundance: .
CDR3nt: TGTGCCAGTAGGCTACAGGGGGTGAACACTGAAGCTTTCTTT
CDR3aa: CASRLQGVNTEAFF

j_gene: TRBJ2-1
d_gene: TRBD1
v_gene: TRBV5-1
abundance: .
CDR3nt: TGCGCCAGCAGCTTCCCGGGACAGATCGTAGACACTGAGCAGTTCTTC
CDR3aa: CASSFPGQIVDTEQFF

j_gene: TRBJ2-5
d_gene: TRBD2
v_gene: TRBV7-9
abundance: .
CDR3nt: TGTGCCAGCATCCATTGGACTAGCGGGGAGACCCAGTACTTC
CDR3aa: CASIHWTSGETQYF

j_gene: TRBJ2-5
d_gene: TRBD2
v_gene: TRBV7-8
abundance: once
CDR3nt: TGTGCCAGCTCATTCGGGGGGTTCAAAGAGACCCAGTACTTC
CDR3aa: CASSFGGFKETQYF

j_gene: TRBJ2-2
d_gene: .
v_gene: TRBV5-1
abundance: .
CDR3nt: TGCGCCAGCAGCTTGGACAGGGAAACCGGGGAGCTGTTTTTT
CDR3aa: CASSLDRETGELFF

j_gene: TRBJ2-7
d_gene: TRBD2
v_gene: TRBV28
abundance: once
CDR3nt: TGTGCCAGCAGTTTACGCACTAGCGGGAGTATCTACGAGCAGTACTTC
CDR3aa: CASSLRTSGSIYEQYF

j_gene: TRBJ1-5
d_gene: .
v_gene: TRBV20-1
abundance: once
CDR3nt: TGCAGTGCTCGCCGCGGGACCCCTAATCAGCCCCAGCATTTT
CDR3aa: CSARRGTPNQPQHF

j_gene: TRBJ1-2
d_gene: .
v_gene: TRBV19
abundance: .
CDR3nt: TGTGCCAGTAGTACCGTCGGACAGCCAAAATATGGCTACACCTTC
CDR3aa: CASSTVGQPKYGYTF

j_gene: TRBJ1-1
d_gene: .
v_gene: TRBV25-1
abundance: .
CDR3nt: TGTGCCAGCAGTGAAGGGTACACTGAAGCTTTCTTT
CDR3aa: CASSEGYTEAFF

j_gene: TRBJ1-1
d_gene: .
v_gene: TRBV6-5
abundance: .
CDR3nt: TGTGCCAGCAGTTACTCGAAGCTTACGAACACTGAAGCTTTCTTT
CDR3aa: CASSYSKLTNTEAFF

j_gene: TRBJ2-7
d_gene: TRBD1
v_gene: TRBV25-1
abundance: .
CDR3nt: TGTGCCAGCAGTGATCCGGGACAGGGCTCCTACGAGCAGTACTTC
CDR3aa: CASSDPGQGSYEQYF

j_gene: TRBJ2-2
d_gene: .
v_gene: TRBV10-3
abundance: .
CDR3nt: TGTGCCATCAGTGAGTCGTCGGACCCCTACACCGGGGAGCTGTTTTTT
CDR3aa: CAISESSDPYTGELFF

j_gene: TRBJ2-3
d_gene: .
v_gene: TRBV10-2
abundance: .
CDR3nt: TGCGCCAGCGCAGTCAGAGGAGGGGATACGCAGTATTTT
CDR3aa: CASAVRGGDTQYF

j_gene: TRBJ2-5
d_gene: TRBD2
v_gene: TRBV5-1
abundance: .
CDR3nt: TGCGCCAGCAGCTTACGGGCTAGCGGGAGGGCAGAGACCCAGTACTTC
CDR3aa: CASSLRASGRAETQYF

j_gene: TRBJ2-2
d_gene: .
v_gene: TRBV15
abundance: .
CDR3nt: TGTGCCACCAGCAGACCGTTCCGAAGGGGGACCGGGGAGCTGTTTTTT
CDR3aa: CATSRPFRRGTGELFF

j_gene: TRBJ1-6
d_gene: .
v_gene: TRBV6-5
abundance: .
CDR3nt: TGTGCCAGCAGTCTCGAGCATAATTCACCCCTCCACTTT
CDR3aa: CASSLEHNSPLHF

j_gene: TRBJ2-5
d_gene: TRBD1
v_gene: TRBV5-1
abundance: .
CDR3nt: TGCGCCAGCAGCCAACCGGGACAGGGGACAGAGACCCAGTACTTC
CDR3aa: CASSQPGQGTETQYF

j_gene: TRBJ2-1
d_gene: TRBD2
v_gene: TRBV11-2
abundance: .
CDR3nt: TGTGCCAGCGGAGCTAGCGGGGGCTTCAATGAGCAGTTCTTC
CDR3aa: CASGASGGFNEQFF

j_gene: TRBJ2-2
d_gene: .
v_gene: TRBV9
abundance: .
CDR3nt: TGTGCCAGCAGCGTAGAGGGGGCCGGGGAGCTGTTTTTT
CDR3aa: CASSVEGAGELFF

j_gene: TRBJ2-4
d_gene: .
v_gene: TRBV2
abundance: .
CDR3nt: TGTGCCAGCAGTAAGAGGGGGGACATTCAGTACTTC
CDR3aa: CASSKRGDIQYF

j_gene: TRBJ2-3
d_gene: TRBD1
v_gene: TRBV2
abundance: .
CDR3nt: TGTGCCAGCACCCCACAGGGGAAGGGGGCAGATACGCAGTATTTT
CDR3aa: CASTPQGKGADTQYF

j_gene: TRBJ2-3
d_gene: TRBD2
v_gene: TRBV29-1
abundance: .
CDR3nt: TGCAGCGTTGACGGGACTAGCGGAACAGATACGCAGTATTTT
CDR3aa: CSVDGTSGTDTQYF

j_gene: TRBJ1-1
d_gene: .
v_gene: TRBV7-2
abundance: .
CDR3nt: TGTGCCAGCAGCTTAGGAGGGGAGGCCACTGAAGCTTTCTTT
CDR3aa: CASSLGGEATEAFF

j_gene: TRBJ2-7
d_gene: .
v_gene: TRBV28
abundance: .
CDR3nt: TGTGCCAGCAGTCCCCCGACAGGAAACTACGAGCAGTACTTC
CDR3aa: CASSPPTGNYEQYF

j_gene: TRBJ2-2
d_gene: .
v_gene: TRBV6-2/TRBV6-3
abundance: .
CDR3nt: TGTGCCAGCAGTTACTCGAGATATTTAGCATCCGGGGAGCTGTTTTTT
CDR3aa: CASSYSRYLASGELFF

j_gene: TRBJ1-1
d_gene: .
v_gene: TRBV7-2
abundance: .
CDR3nt: TGTGCCAGCAGCTTAGGAGGAGCGGGATGGGACACTGAAGCTTTCTTT
CDR3aa: CASSLGGAGWDTEAFF

j_gene: TRBJ2-1
d_gene: TRBD1
v_gene: TRBV20-1
abundance: .
CDR3nt: TGCAGTGCTTCGGACAGGGGGCGGCAGGAAAATGAGCAGTTCTTC
CDR3aa: CSASDRGRQENEQFF

j_gene: TRBJ1-1
d_gene: .
v_gene: TRBV5-1
abundance: once
CDR3nt: TGCGCCAGCAGCGCCAACCACGGGAACACTGAAGCTTTCTTT
CDR3aa: CASSANHGNTEAFF